The 20 T cell receptor beta chains below all came from one sample that was sequenced in a study of cytomegalovirus exposure and HLA in healthy donors. With 60 Vbeta and 13 Jbeta primers, the PCR was carried out. TCRdb keeps only in-frame clones here, not all; method: immunoSEQ multiplex PCR. Here the sample table reports fewer than 150,000 clones. The material sequenced was PBMCs. Receptors originate from a man younger than 35 in good health and CMV-seronegative.

The J gene is TRBJ1-1, the V gene TRBV7-2; the match to TRBD1 covers 9 bases. The J segment lost 11 bases and the V segment lost 1 base, leaving 5 bases of the junction unmatched. CDR3 length: 13 amino acids. The germline V gene has CDR1 SGHTA and CDR2 FQGNSA. CDR3 nucleotide sequence: TGTGCCAGCAGCTTAGGACAGGGGGTGAGGGCTTTCTTT. Residues: CASSLGQGVRAFF.

The J gene is TRBJ2-1, the V gene TRBV7-9, with TRBD1 matching 9 bases. Trimming removed 0 bases from V and 5 bases from J; junction bases left unmatched: 8. CDR1 is SEHNR and CDR2 is FQNEAQ in the germline V gene (reference sequence). The CDR3 extends over 17 amino acids. Here the CDR3 DNA reads TGTGCCAGCAGCTTAGCCACCGGGACAGGGACCCACAATGAGCAGTTCTTC. The encoded protein is CASSLATGTGTHNEQFF.

V gene TRBV7-9 combines with J gene TRBJ2-3; 8 positions match TRBD1. CDR1 is SEHNR and CDR2 is FQNEAQ in the germline V gene (reference sequence). The V segment lost 1 base and the J segment 0 bases; nucleotides outside the gene matches: 6. The CDR3 is made up of 17 amino acids. The CDR3 here is CASSLVTGVHSTDTQYF. CDR3 DNA sequence: TGTGCCAGCAGCTTAGTGACAGGGGTTCATAGCACAGATACGCAGTATTTT.

The chain links TRBV27 to TRBJ2-1; 11 bases match TRBD2. Germline trimming cut 3 bases from V and 2 bases from J; bases unmatched to any gene: 3. Germline CDR1 and CDR2: MNHEY and SMNVEV (reference sequence). This CDR3 spans 16 amino acids. In DNA form, the CDR3 reads TGTGCCAGCAGTTTTAGCGGGAGGGGTCCCTACAATGAGCAGTTCTTC. Translating gives CASSFSGRGPYNEQFF.

The rearrangement uses TRBV19 and TRBJ2-7; 8 bases align to TRBD1. Germline CDR1 LNHDA, CDR2 SQIVND (reference sequence). Trimming took 4 bases from V and 0 from J; bases not matched to a gene: 5. The CDR3 has 15 amino acids. DNA for the CDR3: TGTGCCAGTAGTAGAACCGACAGGGGCTCCTACGAGCAGTACTTC. Amino acid sequence: CASSRTDRGSYEQYF.

V and J are TRBV19 and TRBJ2-7; a weak D match, TRBD2 (7 bases). Trimming pared 6 bases from V and 4 bases from J, leaving 22 bases between. Per the germline V gene, CDR1 is LNHDA and CDR2 is SQIVND (reference sequence). This CDR3 has 16 residues. The CDR3, as DNA: TGTGCCAGTAGCCGGGTAATAAGGGGGGGCCAGTACGAGCAGTACTTC. It specifies CASSRVIRGGQYEQYF.

This chain links TRBV5-4 with TRBJ2-1; D is ambiguous. From germline, CDR1 is SGHNT and CDR2 YYREEE (reference sequence). This CDR3 is built from 13 residues. Trimming cost V 3 bases and J 10 bases, with 14 bases left between them. CDR3 sequence (DNA): TGTGCCAGCAGCTCCCCTAGAATAGAGGAGCAGTTCTTC. It is translated as CASSSPRIEEQFF.

The J gene is TRBJ1-4, the V gene TRBV5-1; D may be TRBD1 (5 bases). This CDR3 comprises 16 residues. Germline values: CDR1 SGHRS, CDR2 YFSETQ. The V end was cut by 4 bases, the J end by 2 bases, with 15 bases between. The CDR3 region is CASSKQGRGTNEKLFF. The DNA for the CDR3 is TGCGCCAGCAGCAAGCAGGGAAGGGGTACTAATGAAAAACTGTTTTTT.

This chain links TRBV5-1 with TRBJ2-5, with 14 bases lining up with TRBD2. The CDR3 is 15 amino acids. The germline CDR1 and CDR2 sequences are SGHRS and YFSETQ. With V trimmed by 4 bases and J by 3 bases, 2 bases remained unmatched. In DNA form, the CDR3 reads TGCGCCAGCAGCAGACTAGCGGGAGGGGAAGAGACCCAGTACTTC. Protein: CASSRLAGGEETQYF.

The genes are TRBV6-1 and TRBJ1-2; possibly TRBD1 for D (5 bases). Germline-derived CDR1 and CDR2 are MNHNS and SASEGT. This CDR3 comprises 13 residues. V was pared by 4 bases and J by 0 bases, with 6 bases between. CDR3 region: CASSATANYGYTF. The CDR3 coding sequence is TGTGCCAGCAGTGCGACAGCTAACTATGGCTACACCTTC.

The gene calls are TRBV5-5 and TRBJ1-3, with a tentative D call TRBD1 (5 bases). The V end was cut by 4 bases, the J end by 2 bases, with 16 bases between. Germline CDR1 is SGHKS and CDR2 is YYEKEE (reference sequence). This CDR3 spans 16 amino acids. The CDR3 bases are TGTGCCAGCAGCCTACCCGACAGAATTACTGGAAACACCATATATTTT. This encodes CASSLPDRITGNTIYF.

The rearrangement links TRBV5-6 to TRBJ2-1; perhaps TRBD1 as D (6 bases). V was clipped by 4 bases and J by 7 bases, with 18 bases between them. The germline gives CDR1 SGHDT, CDR2 YYEEEE. CDR3 size: 15 residues. Here the CDR3 reads CASSPGTHVGNEQFF. The CDR3 nucleotides are TGTGCCAGCAGCCCCGGGACACACGTGGGGAATGAGCAGTTCTTC.

The CDR3 is CASSLTGVANEKLFF. The CDR3 DNA follows: TGTGCCAGCAGCCTAACAGGGGTGGCTAATGAAAAACTGTTTTTT. The chain has TRBV14 and TRBJ1-4, with TRBD1 matching 7 bases. The CDR3 has 15 residues. Germline V lookup: CDR1 SGHDN, CDR2 FVKESK. With 4 bases clipped from V and 3 bases from J, the junction kept 5 bases outside the gene matches.

The CDR3 sequence: CAILAGDNEQFF. CDR3 DNA: TGTGCCATCCTAGCGGGAGACAATGAGCAGTTCTTC. The gene calls are TRBV10-3 and TRBJ2-1; 10 nucleotides agree with TRBD2. Germline CDR1 and CDR2: ENHRY and SYGVKD. Unmatched junction bases numbered 0, after V lost 8 bases and J lost 5 bases. The CDR3 has 12 amino acids.

The chain employs TRBV7-6 and TRBJ1-5; maybe TRBD1 (6 bases). Trimming removed 2 bases at V and 2 bases at J, with 10 bases between. The V gene's germline CDR1 is SGHVS and CDR2 FNYEAQ. The CDR3 covers 15 residues. The DNA for the CDR3 is TGTGCCAGCAGCTTATACGCAGGGGGCAATCAGCCCCAGCATTTT. Residues: CASSLYAGGNQPQHF.

The chain is built from TRBV6-5 and TRBJ2-3; the match to TRBD1 covers 10 bases. Looked up from germline, CDR1 is MNHEY and CDR2 is SVGAGI. The CDR3 extends over 15 amino acids. V shed 1 base and J 4 bases; nucleotides not matched to a gene: 2. The CDR3 spells CASSYWGQGSDTQYF. CDR3 bases: TGTGCCAGCAGTTACTGGGGACAGGGGTCAGATACGCAGTATTTT.

The rearrangement uses TRBV10-2 and TRBJ2-6, with TRBD1 identical over 7 bases. The V gene end was trimmed by 2 bases and the J gene end by 0 bases; junction bases not matched to a gene: 4. Germline V gives CDR1 WSHSY, CDR2 SAAADI. This CDR3 has 17 residues. CDR3 coding DNA: TGCGCCAGCAGTGAGATACAGGGGAGCTCTGGGGCCAACGTCCTGACTTTC. Amino acid sequence: CASSEIQGSSGANVLTF.

This chain links TRBV29-1 with TRBJ2-5; 7 bases fit TRBD2. The J call may be in error: the DNA end matches TRBJ2-7 better. Per germline, CDR1 SQVTM and CDR2 ANQGSEA. CDR3 length equals 17 residues. The CDR3 loop is CSVGLEGPGLWGYEQYF. DNA of the CDR3: TGCAGCGTTGGCCTTGAGGGACCGGGACTATGGGGCTACGAGCAGTACTTC.

The V and J genes are TRBV5-1 and TRBJ1-4; 7 bases match TRBD1. The CDR3 runs to 17 residues. Trimming at V came to 2 bases and at J to 2 bases, leaving 9 bases not matched to a gene. In germline, CDR1 is SGHRS, CDR2 YFSETQ. This chain's CDR3 is CASSFDRAGPTNEKLFF. In nucleotides, the CDR3 is TGCGCCAGCAGCTTTGACAGGGCAGGACCTACTAATGAAAAACTGTTTTTT. The whole variable domain, filled in from reference TRBV5-1 and TRBJ1-4, reads KAGVTQTPRYLIKTRGQQVTLSCSPISGHRSVSWYQQTPGQGLQFLFEYFSETQRNKGNFPGRFSGRQFSNSRSEMNVSTLELGDSALYLCASSFDRAGPTNEKLFFGSGTQLSVL.

This chain links TRBV10-2 with TRBJ1-3; tentatively, D is TRBD1 (6 bases). Germline CDR1 reads WSHSY; CDR2 reads SAAADI. Trimming removed 7 bases at V and 7 bases at J, with 14 bases between. CDR3 length: 13 residues. In DNA, the CDR3 is TGCGCCAGCACGGTCCCAAGGGGGAACACCATATATTTT. Amino acids: CASTVPRGNTIYF.